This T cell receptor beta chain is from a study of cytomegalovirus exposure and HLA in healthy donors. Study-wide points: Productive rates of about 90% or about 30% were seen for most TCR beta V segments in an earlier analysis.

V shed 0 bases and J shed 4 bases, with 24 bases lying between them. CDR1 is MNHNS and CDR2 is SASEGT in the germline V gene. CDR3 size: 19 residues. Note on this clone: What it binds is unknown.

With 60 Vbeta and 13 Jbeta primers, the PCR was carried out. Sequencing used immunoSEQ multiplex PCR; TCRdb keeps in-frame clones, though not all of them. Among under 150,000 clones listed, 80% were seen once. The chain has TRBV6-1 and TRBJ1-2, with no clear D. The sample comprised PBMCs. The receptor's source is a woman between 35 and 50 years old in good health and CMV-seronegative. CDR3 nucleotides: TGTGCCAGCAGTGAAGCGGGCCTCCAGTTTGCCGCGCGGGTCTATGGCTACACCTTC. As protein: CASSEAGLQFAARVYGYTF.